This passage covers 3 T cell receptor beta chains from one sample sequenced in a study of cytomegalovirus exposure and HLA in healthy donors. The study ran its PCR with 60 Vbeta and 13 Jbeta primers. Generated by immunoSEQ multiplex PCR, the TCRdb table keeps only in-frame clones and is missing some. The table lists approximately 100,000 clones, roughly 80% of them singletons. Sequencing input: PBMCs. The receptors were sampled from a female donor in good health and CMV-seropositive.

Here the CDR3 reads CASGPGQGDNQPQHF. The CDR3 DNA follows: TGTGCTAGTGGACCGGGACAGGGGGATAATCAGCCCCAGCATTTT. This chain joins TRBV12-5 and TRBJ1-5, with 11 bases lining up with TRBD1. Germline assignment: CDR1 LGHNT and CDR2 FRNRAP. V was pared by 6 bases and J by 4 bases, with 5 bases of the junction left unmatched. This CDR3 has 15 residues.

V is TRBV30 and J is TRBJ1-2, with D possibly TRBD1 on 5 matching bases. V was shortened by 5 bases and J by 7 bases, with 8 bases between the two germline ends. This CDR3 spans 10 amino acids. CDR1 is GTSNPN and CDR2 is SVGIG in the germline V gene (reference sequence). The CDR3 here is CAWGGSGYTF. In DNA form, the CDR3 reads TGTGCCTGGGGGGGGTCTGGCTACACCTTC.

The chain employs TRBV27 and TRBJ2-3; 13 nucleotides align to TRBD2. CDR1 MNHEY and CDR2 SMNVEV come from the germline V gene (reference sequence). J gave up 4 bases and V 5 bases, and 6 bases lay outside the gene matches. The CDR3 contains 16 residues. CDR3: CASSPKLAGGADTQYF. The DNA of the CDR3 is TGTGCCAGCAGTCCAAAACTAGCGGGGGGGGCAGATACGCAGTATTTT.